This T cell receptor (beta chain) was captured by sequencing in a study of stem cell transplantation in POMP-related autoinflammatory disease listed by TCRdb under 2021. Regarding the study in general: The study hypothesized that defective thymoproteasomes impair MHC class I-dependent CD8+ T-cell differentiation and positive selection, skewing the TRB repertoire. Before transplant, CD4+ naive T-cell skewing, low CD8+ T-cell proportions, and reduced T-cell cytokine secretion were observed in patients. DNA chimerism analysis after transplant demonstrated 100% donor engraftment of neutrophils and platelets for up to one year. To find out how POMP deficiency affects T-cell receptor beta repertoire diversity and CDR3 characteristics, high-throughput TRB sequencing was used. Findings and caveats that apply to the study as a whole: The number of unique TRB V-J gene pairings was restricted in PRAID patients. Across all analyzed T-cell subsets, PRAID patients showed a trend toward higher clonality and lower TRB diversity. In PRAID patients, the trend toward increased clonality and lower diversity reached statistical significance only for regulatory T cells.

Libraries were constructed by the immunoSEQ multiplex PCR assay. In the paper's pipeline: Shannon entropy, which takes clonal size distribution into account, was used to quantify repertoire diversity. The Gini-Simpson index (Simpson_1-D) served as the measure of how unequally clonotypes were distributed. TCRdb's version of the immuneACCESS table is confined to in-frame rearrangements and falls short of the full clone set. An unresolved V gene accounts for under half of the shortfall where checked; the remainder is of unknown origin. The DNA gave D and trimming, while V, J and clone size come from that table. This sample comprises some 70,000 clones, under 95% of them detected only once. The biggest ten clones account for 0.5% to 0.85% of the sample. Counted from cysteine to valine, this CDR3 has 11 amino acids. Only the CDR3 portion is preserved as DNA: 33 bases, with reading frame beginning at the first base. In the germline V gene, CDR1 corresponds to MNHEY and CDR2 to SVGAGI. V gives up 7 bases and J gives up 4 bases, and the segment between their germline ends measures 8 bases.

The time point label of this sample denotes: after hematopoietic stem cell transplant. PRAID was marked by prominent immunodeficiency together with autoinflammation. Prior to TRB sequencing, T-cell subsets (conventional T cells, CD8+ T cells, regulatory T cells, T follicular helper cells) were sorted. As regards this clone: Its specific antigen is unknown. Within one base of it there is no much larger clone, and no base qualities were kept.

The sample was CD4+ T cells from PBMCs, taken after stem cell transplantation. The chain is made from TRBV6-5 and TRBJ2-7; the D segment could be TRBD1, given 6 matching bases. This TCR was recovered from a human patient with POMP-related autoinflammation and immune dysregulation (PRAID). Some T cells present after a transplant may be cells of the graft donor. The sequenced DNA: TGTGCCAGCAACCAGGGGTACGAGCAGTACGTC. The translation is CASNQGYEQYV.